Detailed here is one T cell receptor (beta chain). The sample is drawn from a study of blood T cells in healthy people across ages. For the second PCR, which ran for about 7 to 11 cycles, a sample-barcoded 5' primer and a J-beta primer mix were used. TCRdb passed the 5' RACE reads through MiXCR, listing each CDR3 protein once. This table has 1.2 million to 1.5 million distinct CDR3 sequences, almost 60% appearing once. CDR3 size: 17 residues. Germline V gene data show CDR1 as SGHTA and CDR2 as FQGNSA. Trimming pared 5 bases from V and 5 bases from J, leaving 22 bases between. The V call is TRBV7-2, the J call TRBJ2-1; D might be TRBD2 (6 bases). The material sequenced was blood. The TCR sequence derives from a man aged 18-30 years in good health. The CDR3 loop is CASSRVGLVRGNNEQFF. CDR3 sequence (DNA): TGTGCCAGCAGCCGTGTGGGTTTGGTACGGGGGAACAATGAGCAGTTCTTC.